This paragraph reports one TCR beta chain. The data derive from a study of blood T cell repertoires in COVID-19. Study background: Whether acute or convalescent, the COVID-19 samples came from the United States, Italy and Spain. The analysed material was cDNA or gDNA that came from T cells, B-cell-depleted T cells, or PBMCs.

This CDR3 contains 16 residues. V gave up 1 base and J gave up 5 bases; unmatched junction bases: 5. Germline CDR1 reads SGHVS; CDR2 reads FQNEAQ. Per the study methods: How many nucleated cells were present was estimated from reference gene primer amplification. The data were produced by immunoSEQ multiplex PCR, yet TCRdb's version contains in-frame clones alone and is incomplete. The D gene and trimming were derived from the DNA, and the V and J assignments and clone size from that table. The sample lists tens of thousands of clones, about 84% occurring once. V and J are TRBV7-8 and TRBJ2-1; 10 bases are a match to TRBD2. Input material: peripheral blood. This receptor was obtained from a woman in her sixties with acute or convalescent COVID-19. DNA for the CDR3: TGTGCCAGCAGCTTAGGCCCTAGCGGGGGTGACAATGAGCAGTTCTTC. This codes for CASSLGPSGGDNEQFF.